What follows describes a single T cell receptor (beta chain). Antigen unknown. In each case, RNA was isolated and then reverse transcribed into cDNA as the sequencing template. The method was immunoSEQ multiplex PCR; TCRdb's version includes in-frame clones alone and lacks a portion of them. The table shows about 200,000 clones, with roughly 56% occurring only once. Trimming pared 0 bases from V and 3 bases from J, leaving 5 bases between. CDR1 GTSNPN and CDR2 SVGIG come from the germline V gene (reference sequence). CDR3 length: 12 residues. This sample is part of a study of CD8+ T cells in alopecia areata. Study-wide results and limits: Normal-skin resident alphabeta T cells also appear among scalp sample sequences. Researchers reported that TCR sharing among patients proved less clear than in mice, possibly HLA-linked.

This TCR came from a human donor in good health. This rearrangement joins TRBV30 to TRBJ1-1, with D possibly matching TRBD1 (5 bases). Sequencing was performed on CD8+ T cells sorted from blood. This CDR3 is CAWSVGDTEAFF. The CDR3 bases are TGTGCCTGGAGTGTGGGGGACACTGAAGCTTTCTTT.